These T cell receptor beta chains were read from a single sample in a study of cytomegalovirus exposure and HLA in healthy donors. Profiled with immunoSEQ multiplex PCR; TCRdb holds only in-frame clones, not every one. Of around 120,000 clones listed, roughly 72% were seen once; the top ten hold around a tenth. The specimen sequenced was PBMCs. Receptors were obtained from a woman aged 50 to 60 in good health and CMV-seropositive. The CDR3 runs from the conserved cysteine through the conserved F or W. The order of the fields is J gene, clone size, D gene, CDR3 length, V gene, CDR3 protein, CDR3 DNA. D genes are given only for firm matches. Not every row has a clone size; where given, it reads once, few, many or a size class.

TRBJ2-2 NA NA 13 TRBV30 CAWSVLVTGELFF TGTGCCTGGAGTGTACTCGTCACCGGGGAGCTGTTTTTT
TRBJ1-1 few NA 13 TRBV2 CASRDTGNTEAFF TGTGCCAGCAGGGACACAGGAAACACTGAAGCTTTCTTT
TRBJ1-1 NA TRBD1 15 TRBV27 CASSPGPTGATEAFF TGTGCCAGCAGTCCAGGGCCAACAGGGGCCACTGAAGCTTTCTTT
TRBJ1-5 NA NA 16 TRBV19 CASSSGPAISGQPQHF TGTGCCAGTAGCTCCGGACCGGCCATATCGGGACAGCCCCAGCATTTT
TRBJ2-5 once TRBD2 15 TRBV4-2 CASSQAGGLGETQYF TGTGCCAGCAGCCAAGCGGGAGGTTTGGGCGAGACCCAGTACTTC
TRBJ2-3 NA TRBD1 14 TRBV5-1 CASSPTGGTDTQYF TGCGCCAGCAGCCCAACAGGGGGCACAGATACGCAGTATTTT
TRBJ1-3 NA NA 11 TRBV4-3 CASSQANTIYF TGCGCCAGCAGCCAGGCAAACACCATATATTTT
TRBJ1-5 NA NA 13 TRBV30 CAWSSTGSQPQHF TGTGCCTGGAGTTCCACAGGGTCCCAGCCCCAGCATTTT
TRBJ1-1 NA TRBD1 15 TRBV9 CASSLLRGVNTEAFF TGTGCCAGCAGCTTACTCAGGGGGGTGAACACTGAAGCTTTCTTT
TRBJ2-7 NA TRBD2 13 TRBV10-1 CASSDGGRDEQYF TGCGCCAGCAGTGACGGGGGGAGAGACGAGCAGTACTTC
TRBJ2-7 NA NA 15 TRBV25-1 CASSQDGLSSYEQYF TGTGCCAGCAGCCAAGACGGACTTAGCTCCTACGAGCAGTACTTC
TRBJ1-1 NA NA 12 TRBV2 CASSAVNTEAFF TGTGCCAGCAGTGCAGTTAACACTGAAGCTTTCTTT
TRBJ2-6 few NA 16 TRBV28 CASRGHFPSGANVLTF TGTGCCAGCAGGGGACACTTTCCCTCTGGGGCCAACGTCCTGACTTTC
TRBJ2-5 NA TRBD2 15 TRBV10-1 CASSESAGGGETQYF TGCGCCAGCAGTGAGTCGGCCGGGGGAGGGGAGACCCAGTACTTC
TRBJ1-2 NA NA 15 TRBV19 CASSIGGGRGYGYTF TGTGCCAGTAGTATCGGGGGGGGGCGAGGCTATGGCTACACCTTC
TRBJ1-1 NA NA 13 TRBV6-6 CASVRGGDTEAFF TGTGCCAGCGTCCGGGGAGGCGACACTGAAGCTTTCTTT
TRBJ1-1 NA NA 13 TRBV28 CASSSLSNTEAFF TGTGCCAGCAGCTCCCTTTCGAACACTGAAGCTTTCTTT
TRBJ2-1 NA NA 15 TRBV28 CASSLTFRGTNEQFF TGTGCCAGCAGTTTGACTTTTCGTGGAACCAATGAGCAGTTCTTC
TRBJ2-5 NA TRBD2 17 TRBV2 CASSPEFWPSGQETQYF TGTGCCAGCAGTCCAGAGTTTTGGCCTAGCGGACAAGAGACCCAGTACTTC
TRBJ2-7 NA NA 12 TRBV7-2 CASSRTAYEQYF TGTGCCAGCAGCCGGACAGCCTACGAGCAGTACTTC
TRBJ2-7 NA NA 14 TRBV7-2 CASSPPGGAYEQYF TGTGCCAGCAGCCCCCCTGGGGGGGCTTACGAGCAGTACTTC
TRBJ2-5 few TRBD2 16 TRBV10-2 CASSEVVAGGEETQYF TGCGCCAGCAGTGAGGTAGTGGCGGGGGGTGAGGAGACCCAGTACTTC
TRBJ2-5 NA NA 14 TRBV7-2 CASSLSPVQETQYF TGTGCCAGCAGCTTATCCCCAGTCCAAGAGACCCAGTACTTC
TRBJ1-1 NA NA 15 TRBV6-5 CASSYSQVMNTEAFF TGTGCCAGCAGTTACAGCCAGGTCATGAACACTGAAGCTTTCTTT
TRBJ1-2 NA TRBD1 16 TRBV7-2 CASSLAKDRALAGYTF TGTGCCAGCAGCTTAGCAAAAGACAGGGCACTAGCTGGCTACACCTTC
TRBJ2-5 few NA 15 TRBV5-1 CASSLVLGQSETQYF TGCGCCAGCAGCTTAGTCCTAGGTCAATCGGAGACCCAGTACTTC